The rows below give T cell receptor beta chains drawn from one sample of a study of cytomegalovirus exposure and HLA in healthy donors. Sequenced by immunoSEQ multiplex PCR; TCRdb stores in-frame clones only, minus some. The data contain around 150,000 clones, about three quarters of them seen just once; the ten biggest clones take up roughly 2%. The sample consisted of PBMCs. These receptors were collected from a female donor in good health and CMV-seronegative. CDR3s include the opening cysteine and the closing phenylalanine or tryptophan. Each record gives: clone size, D gene, V gene, J gene, CDR3 DNA, CDR3 protein. A D gene is named only where the DNA matches it firmly. Clone size is given for some rows only: seen once, a few or many times, or a class if the clone is expanded.

clone_size: -
d_call: TRBD2
v_call: TRBV5-1
j_call: TRBJ2-3
cdr3_nt: TGCGCCAGCAGCTTGGGCGGGACTAGCGGGGGAGTCACAGATACGCAGTATTTT
cdr3_aa: CASSLGGTSGGVTDTQYF

clone_size: -
d_call: -
v_call: TRBV5-1
j_call: TRBJ2-7
cdr3_nt: TGCGCCAGCAGGTTCAGTTCCTACGAGCAGTACTTC
cdr3_aa: CASRFSSYEQYF

clone_size: few
d_call: TRBD1
v_call: TRBV5-4
j_call: TRBJ1-6
cdr3_nt: TGTGCCAGCAGCCAGGACAGGGGGCAGTATTCACCCCTCCACTTT
cdr3_aa: CASSQDRGQYSPLHF

clone_size: -
d_call: TRBD1
v_call: TRBV29-1
j_call: TRBJ1-2
cdr3_nt: TGCAGCTTTCGGACAGGGGGAGAACATGGCTACACCTTC
cdr3_aa: CSFRTGGEHGYTF

clone_size: -
d_call: -
v_call: TRBV9
j_call: TRBJ2-3
cdr3_nt: TGTGCCAGCAGCGTAGCTACGGGGAATACGCAGTATTTT
cdr3_aa: CASSVATGNTQYF

clone_size: few
d_call: -
v_call: TRBV5-6
j_call: TRBJ2-7
cdr3_nt: TGTGCCAGCAGCTTCGGCTACGAGCAGTACTTC
cdr3_aa: CASSFGYEQYF

clone_size: -
d_call: -
v_call: TRBV7-8
j_call: TRBJ1-1
cdr3_nt: TGTGCCAGCAGCTTGAGGGTACCGAACACTGAAGCTTTCTTT
cdr3_aa: CASSLRVPNTEAFF

clone_size: few
d_call: -
v_call: TRBV7-2
j_call: TRBJ1-1
cdr3_nt: TGTGCCAGCAGCTTAGTAGAGGGGGACACTGAAGCTTTCTTT
cdr3_aa: CASSLVEGDTEAFF

clone_size: few
d_call: TRBD2
v_call: TRBV5-4
j_call: TRBJ2-3
cdr3_nt: TGTGCCAGCAGCCTCGGACTAGCGGGAGGTCGCACAGATACGCAGTATTTT
cdr3_aa: CASSLGLAGGRTDTQYF

clone_size: few
d_call: TRBD2
v_call: TRBV25-1
j_call: TRBJ2-1
cdr3_nt: TGTGCCAGCATATGGACTAGCGGATCGATAAATGAGCAGTTCTTC
cdr3_aa: CASIWTSGSINEQFF

clone_size: -
d_call: TRBD2
v_call: TRBV10-3
j_call: TRBJ2-1
cdr3_nt: TGTGCCATCGGGGCGGGGGGCTACAATGAGCAGTTCTTC
cdr3_aa: CAIGAGGYNEQFF

clone_size: -
d_call: -
v_call: TRBV5-1
j_call: TRBJ2-3
cdr3_nt: TGCGCCAGCAGCGTCAGTACCCGCACAGATACGCAGTATTTT
cdr3_aa: CASSVSTRTDTQYF

clone_size: -
d_call: -
v_call: TRBV7-2
j_call: TRBJ1-2
cdr3_nt: TGTGCCAGCAGCTCTACAGGGTCGCGCGGCTACACCTTC
cdr3_aa: CASSSTGSRGYTF

clone_size: once
d_call: TRBD2
v_call: TRBV6-1
j_call: TRBJ2-1
cdr3_nt: TGTGCCAGCAGTGTTCAGAGTAGCGGGTGGCGCACCTACAATGAGCAGTTCTTC
cdr3_aa: CASSVQSSGWRTYNEQFF

clone_size: -
d_call: TRBD1
v_call: TRBV18
j_call: TRBJ1-2
cdr3_nt: TGTGCCAGCTCACCACCGGGACAGACGGGCTATGGCTACACCTTC
cdr3_aa: CASSPPGQTGYGYTF

clone_size: -
d_call: -
v_call: TRBV6-5
j_call: TRBJ1-2
cdr3_nt: TGTGCCAGCAGTTACTCCCTGACAATTGGCTACACCTTC
cdr3_aa: CASSYSLTIGYTF

clone_size: -
d_call: TRBD1
v_call: TRBV5-4
j_call: TRBJ1-1
cdr3_nt: TGTGCCAGCAGCTTGGGAGGGGGCAACAGGGGAGGCACTGAAGCTTTCTTT
cdr3_aa: CASSLGGGNRGGTEAFF

clone_size: -
d_call: -
v_call: TRBV7-3
j_call: TRBJ2-3
cdr3_nt: TGTGCCAGCAGCTTAGGAAGACGGGGGAGCACAGATACGCAGTATTTT
cdr3_aa: CASSLGRRGSTDTQYF

clone_size: -
d_call: -
v_call: TRBV5-1
j_call: TRBJ2-3
cdr3_nt: TGCGCCAGCAGCTGGCGGGACAGCACAGATACGCAGTATTTT
cdr3_aa: CASSWRDSTDTQYF

clone_size: -
d_call: TRBD2
v_call: TRBV10-3
j_call: TRBJ2-3
cdr3_nt: TGTGCCACCCTATTGGGACTAGCGGGAATCACAGATACGCAGTATTTT
cdr3_aa: CATLLGLAGITDTQYF

clone_size: -
d_call: TRBD1
v_call: TRBV27
j_call: TRBJ1-1
cdr3_nt: TGTGCCAGCAGTTGGTCAGGGGGCACTTCTGAAGCTTTCTTT
cdr3_aa: CASSWSGGTSEAFF

clone_size: few
d_call: -
v_call: TRBV6-5
j_call: TRBJ1-1
cdr3_nt: TGTGCCAGCAGGGGGCAGAGGACTGAAGCTTTCTTT
cdr3_aa: CASRGQRTEAFF

clone_size: -
d_call: -
v_call: TRBV7-7
j_call: TRBJ2-1
cdr3_nt: TGTGCCAGCAGCTTAGCGGGGGCGGGTGAGCAGTTCTTC
cdr3_aa: CASSLAGAGEQFF

clone_size: -
d_call: -
v_call: TRBV10-2
j_call: TRBJ2-1
cdr3_nt: TGCGCCAGCCAAGGGACACGGGTCGATGAGCAGTTCTTC
cdr3_aa: CASQGTRVDEQFF

clone_size: once
d_call: TRBD1
v_call: TRBV18
j_call: TRBJ2-5
cdr3_nt: TGTGCCAGCTCACCATCAGGGGGCATATGGCAAGAGACCCAGTACTTC
cdr3_aa: CASSPSGGIWQETQYF

clone_size: -
d_call: -
v_call: TRBV27
j_call: TRBJ1-2
cdr3_nt: TGTGCCAGCAGTCTGGCTTATGGGGGGATGGCCCGAAACTATGGCTACACCTTC
cdr3_aa: CASSLAYGGMARNYGYTF

clone_size: -
d_call: TRBD1
v_call: TRBV27
j_call: TRBJ1-5
cdr3_nt: TGTGCCAGCCTGATCCACACGGGACAGGGATTCAATCAGCCCCAGCATTTT
cdr3_aa: CASLIHTGQGFNQPQHF

clone_size: -
d_call: TRBD1
v_call: TRBV5-4
j_call: TRBJ1-2
cdr3_nt: TGTGCCAGCAGCCCTAGAATGACAGGGGCTAACTATGGCTACACCTTC
cdr3_aa: CASSPRMTGANYGYTF

clone_size: -
d_call: TRBD1
v_call: TRBV5-6
j_call: TRBJ1-1
cdr3_nt: TGTGCCAGCAGCTTCGGGACAGGGGGCACTGAAGCTTTCTTT
cdr3_aa: CASSFGTGGTEAFF

clone_size: -
d_call: -
v_call: TRBV10-2
j_call: TRBJ1-3
cdr3_nt: TGCGCCAGCAGTGAGGGCAGCTCTGGAAACACCATATATTTT
cdr3_aa: CASSEGSSGNTIYF

clone_size: few
d_call: -
v_call: TRBV2
j_call: TRBJ1-4
cdr3_nt: TGTGCCAGCACCTCAACAGAAAAACTGTTTTTT
cdr3_aa: CASTSTEKLFF

clone_size: -
d_call: TRBD2
v_call: TRBV4-1
j_call: TRBJ2-7
cdr3_nt: TGCGCCAGCAGCCAAGATCCTACTAGCGGTTCCTACGAGCAGTACTTC
cdr3_aa: CASSQDPTSGSYEQYF

clone_size: -
d_call: -
v_call: TRBV27
j_call: TRBJ1-1
cdr3_nt: TGTGCCAGCAGTTTATTAGACTCGGGGGTTGGAGCTTTCTTT
cdr3_aa: CASSLLDSGVGAFF

clone_size: -
d_call: -
v_call: TRBV6-1
j_call: TRBJ2-7
cdr3_nt: TGTGCCAGCAGTGAAGCAGGCAGGCAGTACGAGCAGTACTTC
cdr3_aa: CASSEAGRQYEQYF

clone_size: -
d_call: -
v_call: TRBV7-9
j_call: TRBJ1-1
cdr3_nt: TGTGCCAGCAGCTTCCAGGGGTCCGAAGCTTTCTTT
cdr3_aa: CASSFQGSEAFF

clone_size: few
d_call: -
v_call: TRBV19
j_call: TRBJ1-4
cdr3_nt: TGTGCCAGTAGTCAGGCTGGGAATGAAAAACTGTTTTTT
cdr3_aa: CASSQAGNEKLFF

clone_size: -
d_call: -
v_call: TRBV6-1
j_call: TRBJ2-2
cdr3_nt: TGTGCCAGCAGTGAATCGGGAGGTCAGGGGCCCGGGGAGCTGTTTTTT
cdr3_aa: CASSESGGQGPGELFF

clone_size: -
d_call: TRBD2
v_call: TRBV7-7
j_call: TRBJ2-5
cdr3_nt: TGTGCCAGCAGCCCACTCGCGACTAGCGGGAGTGGAGAGACCCAGTACTTC
cdr3_aa: CASSPLATSGSGETQYF

clone_size: few
d_call: TRBD1
v_call: TRBV15
j_call: TRBJ2-7
cdr3_nt: TGTGCCACCAGCAGAGAACAGGGGGCCTACGAGCAGTACTTC
cdr3_aa: CATSREQGAYEQYF

clone_size: once
d_call: -
v_call: TRBV27
j_call: TRBJ2-7
cdr3_nt: TGTGCCAGCAGTTTAGGTTCAGGGAAAGCCCCCTACGAGCAGTACTTC
cdr3_aa: CASSLGSGKAPYEQYF

clone_size: -
d_call: TRBD2
v_call: TRBV6-1
j_call: TRBJ2-5
cdr3_nt: TGTGCCAGCAGTGAAGTGTCTAGCGGGAGGGCCGGTGAGACCCAGTACTTC
cdr3_aa: CASSEVSSGRAGETQYF

clone_size: few
d_call: TRBD2
v_call: TRBV6-4
j_call: TRBJ2-1
cdr3_nt: TGTGCCAGCAGCCCCAATGGGGAGGGTGAGCAGTTCTTC
cdr3_aa: CASSPNGEGEQFF

clone_size: once
d_call: -
v_call: TRBV30
j_call: TRBJ2-1
cdr3_nt: TGTGCCTGGAGTACGGGGCTGGGGGGCTACAATGAGCAGTTCTTC
cdr3_aa: CAWSTGLGGYNEQFF

clone_size: -
d_call: -
v_call: TRBV5-1
j_call: TRBJ1-2
cdr3_nt: TGCGCCAGCAGCTTACTTCCGGGACAAGTGTATGGCTACACCTTC
cdr3_aa: CASSLLPGQVYGYTF

clone_size: -
d_call: -
v_call: TRBV29-1
j_call: TRBJ1-5
cdr3_nt: TGCAGCGTCGGGAGAAATAGCAATCAGCCCCAGCATTTT
cdr3_aa: CSVGRNSNQPQHF

clone_size: few
d_call: -
v_call: TRBV7-9
j_call: TRBJ1-1
cdr3_nt: TGTGCCAGCAGCTTAATGGGAGACGCTGAAGCTTTCTTT
cdr3_aa: CASSLMGDAEAFF

clone_size: -
d_call: TRBD1
v_call: TRBV7-8
j_call: TRBJ2-1
cdr3_nt: TGTGCCAGCAGCGTAACAGGGGGCGCGAGCTCCTACAATGAGCAGTTCTTC
cdr3_aa: CASSVTGGASSYNEQFF

clone_size: few
d_call: -
v_call: TRBV6-5
j_call: TRBJ1-1
cdr3_nt: TGTGCCAGCAGTTATATCAGAAACACTGAAGCTTTCTTT
cdr3_aa: CASSYIRNTEAFF

clone_size: -
d_call: -
v_call: TRBV5-4
j_call: TRBJ2-1
cdr3_nt: TGTGCCAGCAGCTTGCCCGACAATGAGCAGTTCTTC
cdr3_aa: CASSLPDNEQFF

clone_size: once
d_call: TRBD2
v_call: TRBV9
j_call: TRBJ2-3
cdr3_nt: TGTGCCAGCAGCGTAGATCAGCGGGGGCCCACGAGATTT
cdr3_aa: CASSVDQRGPTRF

clone_size: -
d_call: -
v_call: TRBV6-6
j_call: TRBJ1-3
cdr3_nt: TGTGCCAGCAGCGGTCTTGGAAACACCATATATTTT
cdr3_aa: CASSGLGNTIYF

clone_size: -
d_call: TRBD2
v_call: TRBV7-9
j_call: TRBJ2-3
cdr3_nt: TGTGCCAGCAGCTCCGGGGGGTCTTTTACAGATACGCAGTATTTT
cdr3_aa: CASSSGGSFTDTQYF

clone_size: -
d_call: TRBD1
v_call: TRBV27
j_call: TRBJ1-5
cdr3_nt: TGTGCCAGCAGTTCGACGACAGGGGTAAATCAGCCCCAGCATTTT
cdr3_aa: CASSSTTGVNQPQHF